A single T cell receptor (beta chain) is shown here with its context. Donors were systemically healthy Caucasian individuals from Russia aged about 6 to 90 years. The V end lost 5 bases, the J end lost 10 bases, and 14 bases lay between the germline ends. The length of the CDR3 is 12 residues. Looked up from germline, CDR1 is MNHNY and CDR2 is SVGAGI (reference sequence). Together with a sample-barcoded 5' primer, a J-beta primer mix was included in a second PCR lasting about 7 to 12 cycles. Using its own MiXCR run on the 5' RACE reads, TCRdb lists one record per CDR3 protein. The table records around 1.1 million distinct CDR3 sequences, 35% to 45% of them present only once. These data belong to a study of blood T cells in healthy people across ages.

The origin of this receptor is a man aged 18 to 30 in good health. The J gene is TRBJ1-1, the V gene TRBV6-6; unclear D gene. The sequencing sample was made of blood. CDR3 amino acids: CASSPDGAGAFF. In nucleotides, the CDR3 is TGTGCCAGCAGTCCCGACGGCGCGGGAGCTTTCTTT.